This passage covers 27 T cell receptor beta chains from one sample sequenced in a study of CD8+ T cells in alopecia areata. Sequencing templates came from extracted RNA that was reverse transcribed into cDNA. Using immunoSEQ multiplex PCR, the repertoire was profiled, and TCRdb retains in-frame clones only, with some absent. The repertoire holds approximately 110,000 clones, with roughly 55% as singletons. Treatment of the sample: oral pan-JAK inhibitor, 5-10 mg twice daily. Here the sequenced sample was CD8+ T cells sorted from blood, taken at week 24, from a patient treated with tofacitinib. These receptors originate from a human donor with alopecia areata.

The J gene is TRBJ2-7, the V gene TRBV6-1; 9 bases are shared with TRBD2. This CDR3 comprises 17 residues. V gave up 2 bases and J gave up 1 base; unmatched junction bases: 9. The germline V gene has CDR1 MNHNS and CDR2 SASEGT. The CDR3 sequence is CASSEFNSGRESYEQYF. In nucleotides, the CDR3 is TGTGCCAGCAGTGAATTTAATAGCGGGAGAGAATCCTACGAGCAGTACTTC.

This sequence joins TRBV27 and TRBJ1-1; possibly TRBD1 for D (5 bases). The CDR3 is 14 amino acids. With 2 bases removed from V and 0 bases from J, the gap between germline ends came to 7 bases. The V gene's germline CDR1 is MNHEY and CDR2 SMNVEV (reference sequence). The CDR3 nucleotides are TGTGCCAGCAGTTTACTGGGACTGAACACTGAAGCTTTCTTT. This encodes CASSLLGLNTEAFF.

The CDR3 sequence is CASSLSYSPLHF. In DNA, the CDR3 is TGTGCCAGCAGCTTGTCATATTCACCCCTCCACTTT. The chain combines TRBV5-6 with TRBJ1-6; D unclear. The length of the CDR3 is 12 residues. Trimming stripped 1 base from V and 8 bases from J, with 4 bases between. Looked up from germline, CDR1 is SGHDT and CDR2 is YYEEEE.

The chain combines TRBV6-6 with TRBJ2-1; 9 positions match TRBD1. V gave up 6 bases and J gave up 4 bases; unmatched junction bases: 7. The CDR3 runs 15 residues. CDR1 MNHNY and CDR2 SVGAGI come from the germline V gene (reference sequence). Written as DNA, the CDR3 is TGTGCCAGCAGCCCCGGGACAGGGCTTTACAATGAGCAGTTCTTC. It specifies CASSPGTGLYNEQFF.

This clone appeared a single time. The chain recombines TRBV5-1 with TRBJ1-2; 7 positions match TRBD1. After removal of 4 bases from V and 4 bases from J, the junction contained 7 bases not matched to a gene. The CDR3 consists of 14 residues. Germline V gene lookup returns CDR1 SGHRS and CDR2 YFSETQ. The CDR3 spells CASSEGGAGYGYTF. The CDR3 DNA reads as TGCGCCAGCAGCGAAGGGGGCGCCGGCTATGGCTACACCTTC.

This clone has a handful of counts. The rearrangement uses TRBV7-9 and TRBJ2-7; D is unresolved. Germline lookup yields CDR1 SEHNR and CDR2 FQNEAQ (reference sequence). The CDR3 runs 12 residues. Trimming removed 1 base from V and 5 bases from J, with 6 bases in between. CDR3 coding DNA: TGTGCCAGCAGCTTAGTGACGGACGAGCAGTACTTC. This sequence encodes CASSLVTDEQYF.

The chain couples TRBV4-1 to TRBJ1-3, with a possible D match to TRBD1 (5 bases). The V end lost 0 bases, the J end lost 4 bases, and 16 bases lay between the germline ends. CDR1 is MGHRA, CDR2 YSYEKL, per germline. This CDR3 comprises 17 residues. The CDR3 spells CASSQDLGDLEGNTIYF. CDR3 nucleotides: TGCGCCAGCAGCCAAGATCTTGGGGACCTGGAAGGAAACACCATATATTTT.

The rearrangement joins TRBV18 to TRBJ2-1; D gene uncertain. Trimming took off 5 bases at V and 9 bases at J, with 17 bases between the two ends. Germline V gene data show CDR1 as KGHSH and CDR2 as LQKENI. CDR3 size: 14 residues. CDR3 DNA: TGTGCCAGCTCAAGAGCGCCCGAGGTCAGTGAGCAGTTCTTC. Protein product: CASSRAPEVSEQFF.

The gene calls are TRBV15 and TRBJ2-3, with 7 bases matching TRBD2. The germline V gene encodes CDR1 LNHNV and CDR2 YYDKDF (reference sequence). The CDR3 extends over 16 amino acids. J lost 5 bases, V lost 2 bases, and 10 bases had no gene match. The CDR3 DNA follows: TGTGCCACCAGCAGATCCTGGGACTACAATCAAGATACGCAGTATTTT. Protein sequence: CATSRSWDYNQDTQYF.

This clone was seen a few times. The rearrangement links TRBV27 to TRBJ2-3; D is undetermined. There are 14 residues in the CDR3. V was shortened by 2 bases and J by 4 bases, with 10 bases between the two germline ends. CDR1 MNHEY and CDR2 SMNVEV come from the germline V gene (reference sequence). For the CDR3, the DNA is TGTGCCAGCAGTTTAAAGGTTTTCCCAGATACGCAGTATTTT. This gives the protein CASSLKVFPDTQYF.

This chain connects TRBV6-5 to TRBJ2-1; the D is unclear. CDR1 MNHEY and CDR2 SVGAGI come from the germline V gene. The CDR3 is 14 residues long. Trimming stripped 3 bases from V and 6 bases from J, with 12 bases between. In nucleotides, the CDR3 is TGTGCCAGCAGTTATCCCCACCCTGGCAATGAGCAGTTCTTC. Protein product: CASSYPHPGNEQFF.

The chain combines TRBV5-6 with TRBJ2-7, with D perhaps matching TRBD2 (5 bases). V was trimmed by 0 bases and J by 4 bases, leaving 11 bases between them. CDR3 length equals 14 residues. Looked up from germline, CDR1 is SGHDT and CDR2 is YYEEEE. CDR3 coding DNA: TGTGCCAGCAGCTTGGCCCCGGGGATTTACGAGCAGTACTTC. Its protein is CASSLAPGIYEQYF.

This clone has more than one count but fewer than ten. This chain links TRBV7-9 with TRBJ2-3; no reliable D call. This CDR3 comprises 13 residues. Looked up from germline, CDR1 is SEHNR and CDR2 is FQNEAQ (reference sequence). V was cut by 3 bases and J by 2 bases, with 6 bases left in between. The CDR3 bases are TGTGCCAGCAGCTTCATAAACACAGATACGCAGTATTTT. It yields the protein CASSFINTDTQYF.

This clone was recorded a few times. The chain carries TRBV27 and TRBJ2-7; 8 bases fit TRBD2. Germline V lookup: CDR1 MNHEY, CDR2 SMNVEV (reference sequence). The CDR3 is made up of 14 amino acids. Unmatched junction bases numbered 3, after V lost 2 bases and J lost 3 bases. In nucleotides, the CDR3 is TGTGCCAGCAGTTTAAGGGGACTAGTCTACGAGCAGTACTTC. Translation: CASSLRGLVYEQYF.

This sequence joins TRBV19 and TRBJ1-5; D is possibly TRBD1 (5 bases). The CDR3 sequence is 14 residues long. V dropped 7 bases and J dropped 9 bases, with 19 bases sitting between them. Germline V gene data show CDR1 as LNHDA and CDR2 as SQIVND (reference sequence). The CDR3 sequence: CASTRAEGPRPQHF. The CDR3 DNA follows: TGTGCCAGTACCAGGGCAGAGGGCCCTCGGCCCCAGCATTTT.

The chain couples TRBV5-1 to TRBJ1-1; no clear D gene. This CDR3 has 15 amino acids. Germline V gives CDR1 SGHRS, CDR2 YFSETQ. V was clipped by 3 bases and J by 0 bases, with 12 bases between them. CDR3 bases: TGCGCCAGCAGCTGGATAAACGGGATGAACACTGAAGCTTTCTTT. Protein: CASSWINGMNTEAFF.

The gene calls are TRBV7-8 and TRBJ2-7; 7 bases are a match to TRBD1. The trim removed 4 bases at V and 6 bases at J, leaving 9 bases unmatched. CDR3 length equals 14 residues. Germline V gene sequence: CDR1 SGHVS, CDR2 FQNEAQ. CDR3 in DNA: TGTGCCAGCAGCTCGACCGAGGACAGGCTCGAGCAGTACTTC. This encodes CASSSTEDRLEQYF.

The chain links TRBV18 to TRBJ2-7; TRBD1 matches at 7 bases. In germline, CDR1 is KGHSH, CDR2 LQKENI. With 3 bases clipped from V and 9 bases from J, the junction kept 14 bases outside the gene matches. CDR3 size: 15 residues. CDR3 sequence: CASSPSGQESHVQYF. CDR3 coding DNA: TGTGCCAGCTCACCCTCAGGACAGGAATCTCATGTGCAGTACTTC. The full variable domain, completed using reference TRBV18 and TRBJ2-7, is NAGVMQNPRHLVRRRGQEARLRCSPMKGHSHVYWYRQLPEEGLKFMVYLQKENIIDESGMPKERFSAEFPKEGPSILRIQQVVRGDSAAYFCASSPSGQESHVQYFGPGTRLTVT.

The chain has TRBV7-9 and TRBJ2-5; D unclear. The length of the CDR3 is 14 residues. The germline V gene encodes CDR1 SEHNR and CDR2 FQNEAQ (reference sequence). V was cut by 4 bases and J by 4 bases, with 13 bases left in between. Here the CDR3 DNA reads TGTGCCAGCAGCTCGTCGCTGGGCCCAGAGACCCAGTACTTC. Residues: CASSSSLGPETQYF. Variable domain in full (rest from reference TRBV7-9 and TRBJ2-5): DTGVSQNPRHKITKRGQNVTFRCDPISEHNRLYWYRQTLGQGPEFLTYFQNEAQLEKSRLLSDRFSAERPKGSFSTLEIQRTEQGDSAMYLCASSSSLGPETQYFGPGTRLLVL.

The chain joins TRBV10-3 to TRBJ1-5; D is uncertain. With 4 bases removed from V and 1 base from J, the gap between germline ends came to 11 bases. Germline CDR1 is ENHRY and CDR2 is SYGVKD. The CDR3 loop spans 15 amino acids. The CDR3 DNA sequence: TGTGCCATCAGTGGAGAGGACTGGAGCAATCAGCCCCAGCATTTT. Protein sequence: CAISGEDWSNQPQHF.

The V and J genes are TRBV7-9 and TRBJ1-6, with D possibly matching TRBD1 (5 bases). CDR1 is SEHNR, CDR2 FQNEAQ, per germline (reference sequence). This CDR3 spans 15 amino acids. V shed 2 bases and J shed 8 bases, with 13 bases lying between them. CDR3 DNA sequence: TGTGCCAGCAGCTTACTAGGGGAGCCTGATTCACCCCTCCACTTT. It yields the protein CASSLLGEPDSPLHF.

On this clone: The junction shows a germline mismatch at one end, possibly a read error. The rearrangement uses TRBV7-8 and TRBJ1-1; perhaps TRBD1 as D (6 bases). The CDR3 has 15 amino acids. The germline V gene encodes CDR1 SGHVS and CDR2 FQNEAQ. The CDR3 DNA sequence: TGTGCCAGCAGCCTAGCGGGGGGCGGGAACACTGAAGCTTTCTTT. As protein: CASSLAGGGNTEAFF.

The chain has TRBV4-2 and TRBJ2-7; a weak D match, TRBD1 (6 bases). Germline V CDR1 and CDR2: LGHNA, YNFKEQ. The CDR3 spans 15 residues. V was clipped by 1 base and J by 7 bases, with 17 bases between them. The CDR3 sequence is CASSQVGTGTFEQYF. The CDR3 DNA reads TGTGCCAGCAGCCAAGTGGGCACTGGGACATTTGAGCAGTACTTC.

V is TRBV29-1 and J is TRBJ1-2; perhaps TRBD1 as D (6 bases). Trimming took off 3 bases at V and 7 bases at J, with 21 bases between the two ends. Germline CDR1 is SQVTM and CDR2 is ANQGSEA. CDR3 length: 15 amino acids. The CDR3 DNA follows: TGCAGCGTTGAGGACAGCTCCAGATTTCCTATTGGCTACACCTTC. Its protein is CSVEDSSRFPIGYTF.

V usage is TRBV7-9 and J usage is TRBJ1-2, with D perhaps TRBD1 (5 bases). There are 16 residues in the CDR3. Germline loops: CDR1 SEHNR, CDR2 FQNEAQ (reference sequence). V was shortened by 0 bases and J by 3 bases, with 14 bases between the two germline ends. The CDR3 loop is CASSLALDIMDYGYTF. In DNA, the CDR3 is TGTGCCAGCAGCTTAGCCCTGGACATAATGGACTATGGCTACACCTTC.

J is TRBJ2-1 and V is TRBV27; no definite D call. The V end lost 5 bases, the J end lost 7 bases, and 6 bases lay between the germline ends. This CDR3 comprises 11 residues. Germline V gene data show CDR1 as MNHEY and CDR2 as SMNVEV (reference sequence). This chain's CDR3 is CASSLRNEQFF. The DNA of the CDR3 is TGTGCCAGCAGTCTCCGAAATGAGCAGTTCTTC.

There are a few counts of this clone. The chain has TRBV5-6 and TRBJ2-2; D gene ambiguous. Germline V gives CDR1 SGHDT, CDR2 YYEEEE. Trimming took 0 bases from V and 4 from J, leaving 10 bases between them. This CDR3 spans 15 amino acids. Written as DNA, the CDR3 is TGTGCCAGCAGCTTGGCCATGGACGGCACCGGGGAGCTGTTTTTT. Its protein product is CASSLAMDGTGELFF.